This T cell receptor (beta chain) is from a study of CD4 T cell repertoires and nickel (dated by TCRdb to about 2020). Libraries were built with RT-PCR. Sequencing used an Illumina MiSeq. TCRdb reprocessed the public reads (quality trimming at Q25 with fastp, clone calling with MiXCR) and kept in-frame beta chains. One record per CDR3 amino acid sequence lists the most common genes and DNA. This sample gives approximately 520 distinct CDR3 sequences in total; 49% of them show up just once. The ten top clones hold 15% to 20% of the sample. Concerning this clonotype itself: No antigen is known for it. No base quality values were provided; no much bigger clone lies one nucleotide off.

The CDR3, cysteine through phenylalanine, is 18 amino acids long. The CDR3 DNA has 54 bases and is translated from base 1. Per the germline V gene, KGHDR is the CDR1 and SFDVKD is the CDR2. V has 0 bases trimmed and J has 5 bases trimmed; junction bases matching no gene number 7. The clonotype originates from a human donor in a nickel allergy study, with or without nickel allergy (not recorded which). It is not recorded whether this sample comes from one donor or several. The sequenced sample was CD4+ T cells from blood, not recorded whether cultured. The chain employs TRBV24-1 and TRBJ2-1, and 12 bases in between align with TRBD1. The CDR3 protein: CATSDLTGTGGAHNEQFF. At the DNA level, the sequence is TGTGCCACCAGTGATTTGACCGGGACAGGGGGCGCCCACAATGAGCAGTTCTTC.